This section outlines one T cell receptor beta chain sequence together with its context. Its antigen remains unknown. This table comes from immunoSEQ multiplex PCR, and its TCRdb copy is limited to in-frame clones, with some not included. This sample has tens of thousands of clones, with around 94% found just once. The CDR3 totals 13 residues. Germline loops: CDR1 MNHEY, CDR2 SMNVEV (reference sequence). V was clipped by 5 bases and J by 8 bases; unmatched bases: 8. This entry belongs to a study of OX40 agonist ivuxolimab in advanced cancers. Turning to the study itself: Hepatocellular carcinoma, melanoma, renal cell or head and neck cancer was diagnosed in the dose-escalation patients. The study, taken as a whole, reports: Clonal expansion among partial responders at 0.1-3.0 mg/kg ranked near the lowest.

Sequencing used CD4+ or CD8+ T cells sorted from blood, obtained in a trial of the OX40 agonist ivuxolimab. The chain links TRBV27 to TRBJ1-2, with 7 bases aligning to TRBD1. The receptor was derived from an adult with an advanced solid tumor such as melanoma, head and neck, liver or kidney cancer. The CDR3 loop is CASSPAGGLGYTF. The CDR3 coding sequence is TGTGCCAGCAGTCCCGCAGGGGGTTTGGGCTACACCTTC.